This TCR beta chain was recorded in a study of blood T cell repertoires in COVID-19. Study at large: The samples span acute and convalescent COVID-19 from the United States, Italy and Spain. Sample material is recorded as cDNA or gDNA derived from T cells, B-cell-depleted T cells, or PBMCs.

Measured with immunoSEQ multiplex PCR; TCRdb has only the in-frame clones, and not every one. The data contain over 150,000 clones, about 85% of them seen just once; the ten biggest clones take up around 8.1%. A few counts support this clone. This CDR3 spans 13 amino acids. V shed 7 bases, J shed 3 bases, and the junction held 5 bases outside the gene matches. The germline CDR1 and CDR2 sequences are MNHEY and SVGAGI. The clonotype was recovered from a woman aged 55-69 years with COVID-19, enrolled during active disease. Sample: peripheral blood. V and J are TRBV6-5 and TRBJ1-1; 7 positions agree with TRBD1. CDR3: CASNPGQYTEAFF. CDR3 nucleotide sequence: TGTGCCAGCAATCCGGGACAGTACACTGAAGCTTTCTTT.